This T cell receptor (beta chain) was sequenced for a study of CD8 T cells in ankylosing spondylitis. Study-wide findings and caveats: One TCR beta motif, made up of eight highly homologous variants, appeared characteristic of ankylosing spondylitis blood. Earlier studies detected some motif variants in reactive arthritis synovial fluid and blood. The authors found the disease-linked clones to be CD8+ and relatively rare in peripheral blood.

Trimming pared 0 bases from V and 3 bases from J, leaving 15 bases between. Germline lookup yields CDR1 DFQATT and CDR2 SNEGSKA (reference sequence). This CDR3 is 15 amino acids long. This clonotype turned up a few times. Its specificity is not known. TCRdb recomputed calls from the 5' RACE reads with MiXCR, one row per CDR3 protein. The table records over 600,000 distinct CDR3 sequences, around 19% of them present only once. The sequencing sample was made of blood, either unsorted or a sorted T cell fraction (not recorded which). This receptor was identified in a male donor with ankylosing spondylitis. The rearrangement uses TRBV20-1 and TRBJ2-7, with D possibly matching TRBD1 (5 bases). The CDR3 DNA sequence: TGCAGTGCTAGAGATCTCAGGGCCGACATCTACGAGCAGTACTTC. Translated: CSARDLRADIYEQYF.